These 20 T cell receptor beta chains were sequenced from one sample in a study of T cells in Graves' hyperthyroidism and ophthalmopathy. It was RNA transcripts that yielded the amplified TCR beta CDR3 regions. TCR CDR3 regions were first amplified by RT-PCR with HTBI primers. TCRdb redid the calling of the multiplex PCR reads with MiXCR, one entry per CDR3 protein. This sample has 490,000 or so distinct CDR3 sequences, with about 22% found just once. Input material: blood. Receptor source: a woman in her 70s with Graves' ophthalmopathy.

CDR3 loop: CASSYSERGRDQPQHF. The CDR3 coding sequence is TGTGCCAGCAGTTACTCGGAAAGGGGGCGGGATCAGCCCCAGCATTTT. This chain connects TRBV6-2 or TRBV6-3 to TRBJ1-5; 7 bases fit TRBD1. The V gene end was trimmed by 0 bases and the J gene end by 5 bases; junction bases not matched to a gene: 7. CDR1 is MNHEY, CDR2 SVGEGT, per germline. CDR3 size: 16 residues.

This clonotype was counted only a few times. The CDR3 here is CASTQRLAGGGETQYF. In DNA, the CDR3 is TGTGCCAGCACCCAACGACTAGCGGGAGGAGGAGAGACCCAGTACTTC. The V gene is TRBV6-1, the J gene TRBJ2-5; 13 bases align to TRBD2. The CDR3 has 16 amino acids. Germline V lookup: CDR1 MNHNS, CDR2 SASEGT. J gave up 4 bases and V 7 bases, and 9 bases lay outside the gene matches.

The chain recombines TRBV4-3 with TRBJ2-2; the D gene is possibly TRBD2 (6 bases). Germline CDR1 and CDR2: LGHNA and YSLEER. V lost 2 bases and J 6 bases, leaving 13 bases between the germline ends. This CDR3 is built from 15 residues. This CDR3 reads CASSQSGVGAGELFF. For the CDR3, the DNA is TGCGCCAGCAGCCAATCGGGAGTGGGGGCCGGGGAGCTGTTTTTT.

The J gene is TRBJ1-2, the V gene TRBV6-1, with 8 bases lining up with TRBD1. V shed 6 bases, J shed 8 bases, and the junction held 8 bases outside the gene matches. In germline, CDR1 is MNHNS, CDR2 SASEGT. This CDR3 is built from 13 residues. Here the CDR3 DNA reads TGTGCCAGCAGCCCGGGACAGGCGGCGGGCTACACCTTC. Its translation: CASSPGQAAGYTF.

The sample holds many counts of this clonotype. The genes are TRBV19 and TRBJ2-7, with D maybe TRBD1 (6 bases). The germline V and J ends were trimmed by 5 bases and 3 bases, with 11 bases remaining between them. This CDR3 region has 13 residues. Germline lookup yields CDR1 LNHDA and CDR2 SQIVND (reference sequence). CDR3 DNA: TGTGCCAGTAGTGGAGGACAGTTCTACGAGCAGTACTTC. It is translated as CASSGGQFYEQYF.

About this clonotype itself: A read error may be the cause here, since a much bigger clone is one base away. The rearrangement joins TRBV12-3 or TRBV12-4 to TRBJ1-1; D possibly corresponds to TRBD1 (6 bases). This CDR3 comprises 13 residues. The CDR3 spells CACSKLGQTGAFF. CDR3 DNA: TGTGCCTGCAGTAAGCTAGGACAGACCGGAGCTTTCTTT.

This clonotype was counted at least ten times. This chain joins TRBV6-9 and TRBJ1-1, with no clear D. CDR1 and CDR2 (germline): MNHGY, SVAAGI. V was cut by 5 bases and J by 6 bases, with 13 bases left in between. The CDR3 is 13 amino acids. The CDR3 sequence is CASSTGPGAEAFF. DNA for the CDR3: TGTGCCAGCAGTACTGGTCCTGGGGCTGAAGCTTTCTTT.

This chain connects TRBV7-2 to TRBJ2-1, with 9 nucleotides matching TRBD2. CDR1 is SGHTA, CDR2 FQGNSA, per germline. J was trimmed by 2 bases and V by 0 bases; bases with no gene match: 8. The CDR3 extends over 18 amino acids. CDR3 in amino acids: CASSLAGASGVTYNEQFF. DNA for the CDR3: TGTGCCAGCAGCTTAGCGGGGGCTAGCGGGGTAACCTACAATGAGCAGTTCTTC.

This clonotype was found a few times. This rearrangement joins TRBV20-1 to TRBJ2-7, with TRBD2 matching over 7 bases. The CDR3 has 14 amino acids. Trimming took 1 base from V and 6 from J; bases not matched to a gene: 9. Germline V gene data show CDR1 as DFQATT and CDR2 as SNEGSKA (reference sequence). CDR3 region: CSARVNRDYREQYF. The CDR3 DNA sequence: TGCAGTGCTAGAGTAAACCGGGACTATCGCGAGCAGTACTTC.

This clonotype came up many times. This sequence joins TRBV28 and TRBJ1-2; no clear D gene. Germline CDR1 and CDR2: MDHEN and SYDVKM. This CDR3 comprises 14 residues. V lost 3 bases to trimming and J lost 3 bases, with 11 bases between them. The DNA of the CDR3 is TGTGCCAGCAGTTTTGTCGGGGATGACTATGGCTACACCTTC. It encodes CASSFVGDDYGYTF.

This clonotype came up many times. The chain recombines TRBV6-1 with TRBJ2-7; 7 nucleotides line up with TRBD1. The CDR3 sequence is 14 residues long. The germline V gene has CDR1 MNHNS and CDR2 SASEGT. Losses at the gene ends were 4 bases for V and 4 bases for J; bases not matched to a gene: 7. The CDR3 DNA sequence: TGTGCCAGCAGTGCGACAATACAGGGGTACGAGCAGTACTTC. Translated: CASSATIQGYEQYF.

The chain is built from TRBV5-1 and TRBJ2-1; D possibly corresponds to TRBD2 (5 bases). This CDR3 comprises 15 residues. The V gene's germline CDR1 is SGHRS and CDR2 YFSETQ. Trimming removed 2 bases at V and 5 bases at J, with 14 bases between. The CDR3 sequence is CASSFDYAINNEQFF. CDR3 DNA: TGCGCCAGCAGCTTTGACTACGCTATAAACAATGAGCAGTTCTTC.

This chain joins TRBV24-1 and TRBJ2-1; D perhaps matches TRBD2 (5 bases). Germline V lookup: CDR1 KGHDR, CDR2 SFDVKD. The CDR3 length is 16 residues. V lost 1 base and J lost 1, with 10 bases in between. This chain's CDR3 is CATSDFRGVSYNEQFF. DNA of the CDR3: TGTGCCACCAGTGATTTTCGGGGTGTATCCTACAATGAGCAGTTCTTC.

V and J are TRBV27 and TRBJ1-1; tentative D call: TRBD1 (6 bases). Germline lookup yields CDR1 MNHEY and CDR2 SMNVEV (reference sequence). V lost 3 bases and J lost 1, with 9 bases in between. The CDR3 covers 14 residues. The CDR3 DNA is TGTGCCAGCAGTTTCACAGGGCGGAACACTGAAGCTTTCTTT. Residues: CASSFTGRNTEAFF.

This chain joins TRBV6-1 and TRBJ1-2; D ambiguous. This CDR3 comprises 13 residues. V was clipped by 7 bases and J by 8 bases, with 17 bases between them. Germline V lookup: CDR1 MNHNS, CDR2 SASEGT. The CDR3 sequence: CASTEAGFSGYTF. The CDR3 DNA reads TGTGCCAGCACCGAAGCGGGGTTCAGCGGCTACACCTTC.

This clonotype was observed a handful of times. The chain carries TRBV20-1 and TRBJ2-7; tentatively, D is TRBD1 (6 bases). The CDR3 has 14 amino acids. Per germline, CDR1 DFQATT and CDR2 SNEGSKA (reference sequence). V lost 2 bases to trimming and J lost 0 bases, with 11 bases between them. This CDR3 reads CSARPSDSSYEQYF. The CDR3 DNA is TGCAGTGCTAGACCGTCGGACAGCTCCTACGAGCAGTACTTC.

This clonotype was recorded many times. The rearrangement uses TRBV7-2 and TRBJ2-1; 8 bases align to TRBD2. The CDR3 covers 15 residues. Germline V gene sequence: CDR1 SGHTA, CDR2 FQGNSA. Trimming removed 5 bases from V and 1 base from J; junction bases left unmatched: 4. As DNA, the CDR3 is TGTGCCAGCAGCCCGGGAGGGACTTCCTACAATGAGCAGTTCTTC. Protein product: CASSPGGTSYNEQFF.

This chain's CDR3 is CASSESRTENNEKLFF. The CDR3 region has the DNA TGCGCCAGCAGTGAGTCGAGGACGGAAAATAATGAAAAACTGTTTTTT. The V and J genes are TRBV10-2 and TRBJ1-4; the D is unclear. The V end lost 0 bases, the J end lost 4 bases, and 12 bases lay between the germline ends. CDR3 size: 16 residues. CDR1 is WSHSY, CDR2 SAAADI, per germline.

A few counts support this clonotype. The chain carries TRBV6-5 and TRBJ2-7; TRBD1 agrees at 9 bases. Germline trimming cut 0 bases from V and 4 bases from J; bases unmatched to any gene: 10. The CDR3 extends over 17 amino acids. Germline V gene data show CDR1 as MNHEY and CDR2 as SVGAGI. CDR3 in DNA: TGTGCCAGCAGTTACTCGATTGGGACAGGGTCACGGTACGAGCAGTACTTC. Protein: CASSYSIGTGSRYEQYF.

This clonotype showed up many times. This chain joins TRBV6-2 or TRBV6-3 and TRBJ2-7, with 9 bases matching TRBD1. Trimming cost V 5 bases and J 0 bases; bases outside gene matches: 5. From germline, CDR1 is MNHEY and CDR2 SVGEGT. The CDR3 loop spans 15 amino acids. CDR3 residues: CASSDRDRASYEQYF. The CDR3 DNA reads as TGTGCCAGCAGTGACCGGGACAGGGCCTCCTACGAGCAGTACTTC.